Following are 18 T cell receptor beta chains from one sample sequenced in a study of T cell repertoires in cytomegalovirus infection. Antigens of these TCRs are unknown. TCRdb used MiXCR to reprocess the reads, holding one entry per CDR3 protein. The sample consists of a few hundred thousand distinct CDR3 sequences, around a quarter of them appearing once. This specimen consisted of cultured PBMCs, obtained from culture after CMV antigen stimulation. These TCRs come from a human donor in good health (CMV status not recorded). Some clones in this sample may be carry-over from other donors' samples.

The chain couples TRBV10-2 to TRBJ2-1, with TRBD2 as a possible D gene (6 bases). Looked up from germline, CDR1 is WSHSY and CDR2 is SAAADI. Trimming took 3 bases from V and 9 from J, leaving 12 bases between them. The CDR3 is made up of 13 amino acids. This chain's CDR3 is CASSETSSSEQFF. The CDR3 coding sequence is TGCGCCAGCAGTGAAACTAGCTCGAGTGAGCAGTTCTTC.

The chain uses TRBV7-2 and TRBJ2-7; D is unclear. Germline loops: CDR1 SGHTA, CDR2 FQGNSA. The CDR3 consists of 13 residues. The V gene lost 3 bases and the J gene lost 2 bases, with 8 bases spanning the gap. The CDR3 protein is CASSFRQPYEQYF. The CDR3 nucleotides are TGTGCCAGCAGCTTCCGGCAGCCCTACGAGCAGTACTTC.

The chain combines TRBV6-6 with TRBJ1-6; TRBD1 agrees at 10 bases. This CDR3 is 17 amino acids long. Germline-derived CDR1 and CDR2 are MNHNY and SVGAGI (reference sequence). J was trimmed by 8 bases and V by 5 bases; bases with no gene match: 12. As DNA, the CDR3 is TGTGCCAGCAGTGTTACGGGGGGGACAGGGGATTATTCACCCCTCCACTTT. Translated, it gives CASSVTGGTGDYSPLHF.

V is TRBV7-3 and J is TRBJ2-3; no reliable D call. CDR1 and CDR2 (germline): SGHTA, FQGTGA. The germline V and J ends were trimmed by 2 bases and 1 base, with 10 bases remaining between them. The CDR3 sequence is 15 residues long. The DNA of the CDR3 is TGTGCCAGCAGCTTAGGGCACACTGGCACAGATACGCAGTATTTT. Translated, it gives CASSLGHTGTDTQYF.

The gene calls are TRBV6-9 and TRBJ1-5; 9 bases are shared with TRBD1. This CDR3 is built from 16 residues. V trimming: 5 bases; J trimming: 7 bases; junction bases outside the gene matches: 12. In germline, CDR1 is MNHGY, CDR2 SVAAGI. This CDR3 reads CASSRWDREYNQPQHF. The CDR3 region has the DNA TGTGCCAGCAGTCGATGGGACAGGGAGTATAACCAGCCCCAGCATTTT.

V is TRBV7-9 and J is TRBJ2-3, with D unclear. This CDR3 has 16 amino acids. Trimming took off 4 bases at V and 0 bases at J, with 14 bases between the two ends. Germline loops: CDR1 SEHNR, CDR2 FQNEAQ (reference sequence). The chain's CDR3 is CASSSYHGRSTDTQYF. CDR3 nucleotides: TGTGCCAGCAGCTCCTACCACGGGCGGAGCACAGATACGCAGTATTTT.

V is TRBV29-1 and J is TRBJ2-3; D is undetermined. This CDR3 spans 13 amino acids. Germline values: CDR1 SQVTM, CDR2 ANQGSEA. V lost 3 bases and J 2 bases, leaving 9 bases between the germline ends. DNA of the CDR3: TGCAGCGTTGACCCCCCCGTCACAGATACGCAGTATTTT. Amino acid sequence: CSVDPPVTDTQYF.

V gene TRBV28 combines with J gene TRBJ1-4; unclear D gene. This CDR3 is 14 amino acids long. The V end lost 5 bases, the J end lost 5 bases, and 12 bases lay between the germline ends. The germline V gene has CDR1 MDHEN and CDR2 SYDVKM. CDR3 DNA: TGTGCCAGCAGTCGCGCAGGCCCCAATGAAAAACTGTTTTTT. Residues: CASSRAGPNEKLFF.

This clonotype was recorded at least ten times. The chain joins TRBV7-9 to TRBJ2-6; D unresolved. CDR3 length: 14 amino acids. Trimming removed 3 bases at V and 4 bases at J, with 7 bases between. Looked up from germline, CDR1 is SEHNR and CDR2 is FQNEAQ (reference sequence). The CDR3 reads CASSFSTGANVLTF. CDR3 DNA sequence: TGTGCCAGCAGCTTTAGTACCGGGGCCAACGTCCTGACTTTC.

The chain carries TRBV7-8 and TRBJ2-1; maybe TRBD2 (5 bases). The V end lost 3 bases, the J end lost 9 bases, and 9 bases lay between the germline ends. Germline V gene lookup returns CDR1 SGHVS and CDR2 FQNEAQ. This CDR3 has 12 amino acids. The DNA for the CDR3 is TGTGCCAGCAGCTTTCTCGGAGGTGAGCAGTTCTTC. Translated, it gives CASSFLGGEQFF.

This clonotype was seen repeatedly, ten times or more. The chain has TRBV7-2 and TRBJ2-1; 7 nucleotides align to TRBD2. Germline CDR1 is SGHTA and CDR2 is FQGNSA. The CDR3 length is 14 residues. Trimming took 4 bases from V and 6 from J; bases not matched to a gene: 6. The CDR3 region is CASSSGRGGNEQFF. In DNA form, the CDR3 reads TGTGCCAGCAGCTCAGGGAGGGGTGGCAATGAGCAGTTCTTC.

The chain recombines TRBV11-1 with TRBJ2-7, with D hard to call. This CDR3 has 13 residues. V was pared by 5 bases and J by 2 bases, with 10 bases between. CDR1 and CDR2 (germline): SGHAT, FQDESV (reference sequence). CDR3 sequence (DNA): TGTGCCAGCAGCCTTGGGCCACCCTACGAGCAGTACTTC. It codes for CASSLGPPYEQYF.

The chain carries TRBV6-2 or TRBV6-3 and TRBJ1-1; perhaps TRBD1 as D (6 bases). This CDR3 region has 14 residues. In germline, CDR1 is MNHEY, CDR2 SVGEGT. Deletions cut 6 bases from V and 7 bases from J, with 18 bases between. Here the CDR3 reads CASRTLQGNGEAFF. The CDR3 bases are TGTGCCAGCAGGACCCTACAGGGTAACGGTGAAGCTTTCTTT.

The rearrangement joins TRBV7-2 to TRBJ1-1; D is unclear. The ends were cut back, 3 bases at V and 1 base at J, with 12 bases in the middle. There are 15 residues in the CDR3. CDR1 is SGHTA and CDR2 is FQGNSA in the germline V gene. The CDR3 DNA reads TGTGCCAGCAGCTTTATGAACAGCCAGAACACTGAAGCTTTCTTT. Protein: CASSFMNSQNTEAFF. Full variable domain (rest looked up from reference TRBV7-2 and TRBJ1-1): GAGVSQSPSNKVTEKGKDVELRCDPISGHTALYWYRQSLGQGLEFLIYFQGNSAPDKSGLPSDRFSAERTGGSVSTLTIQRTQQEDSAVYLCASSFMNSQNTEAFFGQGTRLTVV.

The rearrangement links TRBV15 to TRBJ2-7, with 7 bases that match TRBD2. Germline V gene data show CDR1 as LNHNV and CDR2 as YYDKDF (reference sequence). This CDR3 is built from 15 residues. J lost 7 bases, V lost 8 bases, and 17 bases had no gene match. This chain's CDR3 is CATRRGEGPMEEQYV. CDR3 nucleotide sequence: TGTGCCACCCGCCGGGGGGAGGGCCCCATGGAAGAGCAGTACGTC.

The CDR3 DNA reads as TGTGCCAGCAGCCAGGGGGACAGGGACCAAGAGACCCAGTACTTC. This translates into CASSQGDRDQETQYF. This sequence joins TRBV14 and TRBJ2-5, with 9 bases fitting TRBD1. V was pared by 3 bases and J by 0 bases, with 2 bases of the junction left unmatched. Germline CDR1 is SGHDN and CDR2 is FVKESK. The CDR3 covers 15 residues. Supplemented by reference TRBV14 and TRBJ2-5, the full variable domain reads EAGVTQFPSHSVIEKGQTVTLRCDPISGHDNLYWYRRVMGKEIKFLLHFVKESKQDESGMPNNRFLAERTGGTYSTLKVQPAELEDSGVYFCASSQGDRDQETQYFGPGTRLLVL.

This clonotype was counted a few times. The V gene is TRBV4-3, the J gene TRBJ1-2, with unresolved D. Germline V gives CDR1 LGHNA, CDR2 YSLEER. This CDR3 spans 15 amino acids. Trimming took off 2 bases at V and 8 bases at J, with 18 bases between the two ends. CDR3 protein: CASSQNVGPQKGYTF. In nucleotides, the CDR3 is TGCGCCAGCAGCCAAAACGTAGGGCCCCAGAAAGGCTACACCTTC.

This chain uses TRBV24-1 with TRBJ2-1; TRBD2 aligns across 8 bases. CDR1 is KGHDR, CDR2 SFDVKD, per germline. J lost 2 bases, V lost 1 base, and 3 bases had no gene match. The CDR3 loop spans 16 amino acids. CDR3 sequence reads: CATSDFNGRAYNEQFF. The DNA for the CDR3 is TGTGCCACCAGTGATTTTAACGGGAGGGCCTACAATGAGCAGTTCTTC.